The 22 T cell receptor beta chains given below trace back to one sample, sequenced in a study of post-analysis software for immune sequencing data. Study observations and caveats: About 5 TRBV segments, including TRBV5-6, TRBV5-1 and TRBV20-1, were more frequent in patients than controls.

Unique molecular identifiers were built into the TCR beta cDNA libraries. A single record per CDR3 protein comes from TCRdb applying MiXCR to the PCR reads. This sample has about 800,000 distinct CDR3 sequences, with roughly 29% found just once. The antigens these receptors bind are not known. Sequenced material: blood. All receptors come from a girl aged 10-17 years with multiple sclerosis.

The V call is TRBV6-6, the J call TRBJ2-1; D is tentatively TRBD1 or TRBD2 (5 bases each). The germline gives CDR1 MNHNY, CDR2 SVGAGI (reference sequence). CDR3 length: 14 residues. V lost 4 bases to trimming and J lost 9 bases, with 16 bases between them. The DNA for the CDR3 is TGTGCCAGCAGTTGGGGTGGTGGGGACGGTGAGCAGTTCTTC. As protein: CASSWGGGDGEQFF.

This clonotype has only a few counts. The CDR3 coding sequence is TGCGCCAGCAGCTCGGGTCCTCCCAATGAGCAGTTCTTC. Its translation: CASSSGPPNEQFF. This sequence joins TRBV5-1 and TRBJ2-1; no definite D call. Trimming took off 3 bases at V and 6 bases at J, with 10 bases between the two ends. The CDR3 has 13 residues. The germline gives CDR1 SGHRS, CDR2 YFSETQ.

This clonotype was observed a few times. CDR3 nucleotides: TGCAGCGTTGAGGCGAACGGGGGAGAGACCCAGTACTTC. Its translation: CSVEANGGETQYF. V is TRBV29-1 and J is TRBJ2-5, with D tentatively TRBD2 (6 bases). Trimming removed 3 bases at V and 4 bases at J, with 12 bases between. CDR3 length: 13 amino acids. Germline loops: CDR1 SQVTM, CDR2 ANQGSEA.

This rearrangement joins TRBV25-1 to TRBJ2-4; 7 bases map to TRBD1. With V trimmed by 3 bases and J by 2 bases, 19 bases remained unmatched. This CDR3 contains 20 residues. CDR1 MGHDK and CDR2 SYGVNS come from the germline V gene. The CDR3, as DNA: TGTGCCAGCAGTGACTCCAACTTGGACAGGCCACCCATCACCAAAAACATTCAGTACTTC. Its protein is CASSDSNLDRPPITKNIQYF. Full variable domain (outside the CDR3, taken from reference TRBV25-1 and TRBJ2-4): EADIYQTPRYLVIGTGKKITLECSQTMGHDKMYWYQQDPGMELHLIHYSYGVNSTEKGDLSSESTVSRIRTEHFPLTLESARPSHTSQYLCASSDSNLDRPPITKNIQYFGAGTRLSVL.

Written as DNA, the CDR3 is TGCGCCAGCAGCCGGCTTGAGGACAGACAGAACACTGAAGCTTTCTTT. This encodes CASSRLEDRQNTEAFF. The V call is TRBV4-1, the J call TRBJ1-1; D possibly corresponds to TRBD1 (6 bases). The CDR3 length is 16 residues. V shed 4 bases and J shed 1 base, with 16 bases lying between them. Germline CDR1 MGHRA, CDR2 YSYEKL.

CDR3 loop: CASSLVAGSNQPQHF. The CDR3 nucleotides are TGTGCCAGCAGCTTAGTCGCAGGGAGCAATCAGCCCCAGCATTTT. This sequence joins TRBV7-6 and TRBJ1-5; weak D call: TRBD1 (5 bases). The germline gives CDR1 SGHVS, CDR2 FNYEAQ. Trimming removed 1 base from V and 1 base from J, with 8 bases in between. The CDR3 has 15 residues. The variable domain in full, with the rest retrieved from reference TRBV7-6 and TRBJ1-5, is GAGVSQSPRYKVTKRGQDVALRCDPISGHVSLYWYRQALGQGPEFLTYFNYEAQQDKSGLPNDRFSAERPEGSISTLTIQRTEQRDSAMYRCASSLVAGSNQPQHFGDGTRLSIL.

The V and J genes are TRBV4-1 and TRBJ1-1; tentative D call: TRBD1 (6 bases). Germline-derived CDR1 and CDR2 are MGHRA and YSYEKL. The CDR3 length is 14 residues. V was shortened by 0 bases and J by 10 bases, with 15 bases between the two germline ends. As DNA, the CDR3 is TGCGCCAGCAGCCAAGAAGGGGGGGCCCGGGGAGCTTTCTTT. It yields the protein CASSQEGGARGAFF.

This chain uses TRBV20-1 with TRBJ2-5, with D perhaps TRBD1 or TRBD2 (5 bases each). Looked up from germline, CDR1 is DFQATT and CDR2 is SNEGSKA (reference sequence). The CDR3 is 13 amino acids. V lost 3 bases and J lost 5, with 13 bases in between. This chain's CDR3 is CSASDGAGETQYF. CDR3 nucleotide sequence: TGCAGTGCTAGCGACGGGGCCGGCGAGACCCAGTACTTC.

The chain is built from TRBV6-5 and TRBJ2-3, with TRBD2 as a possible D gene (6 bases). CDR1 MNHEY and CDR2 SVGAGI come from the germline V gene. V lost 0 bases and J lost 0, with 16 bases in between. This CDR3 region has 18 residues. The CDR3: CASSYSVSGVVSTDTQYF. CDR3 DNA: TGTGCCAGCAGTTACTCGGTTAGCGGAGTGGTTAGCACAGATACGCAGTATTTT.

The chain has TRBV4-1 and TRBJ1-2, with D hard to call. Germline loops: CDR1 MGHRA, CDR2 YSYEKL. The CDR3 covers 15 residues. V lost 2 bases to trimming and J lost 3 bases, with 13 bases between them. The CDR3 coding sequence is TGCGCCAGCAGCCAACCCGGAGGCGGGTACTATGGCTACACCTTC. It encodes CASSQPGGGYYGYTF.

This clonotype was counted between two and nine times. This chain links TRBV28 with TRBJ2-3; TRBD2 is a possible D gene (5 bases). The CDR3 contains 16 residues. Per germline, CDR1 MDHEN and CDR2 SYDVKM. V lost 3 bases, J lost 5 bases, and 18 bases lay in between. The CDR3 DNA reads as TGTGCCAGCAGTTTCCCGGACTTTAGACCCGGAGATACGCAGTATTTT. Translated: CASSFPDFRPGDTQYF.

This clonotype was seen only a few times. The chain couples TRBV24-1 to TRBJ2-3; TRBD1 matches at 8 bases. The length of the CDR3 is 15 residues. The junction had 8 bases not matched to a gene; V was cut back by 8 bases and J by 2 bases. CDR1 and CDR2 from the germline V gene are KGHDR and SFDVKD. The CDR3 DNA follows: TGTGCCACCACCGCGGGACAGGCGTACACAGATACGCAGTATTTT. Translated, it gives CATTAGQAYTDTQYF.

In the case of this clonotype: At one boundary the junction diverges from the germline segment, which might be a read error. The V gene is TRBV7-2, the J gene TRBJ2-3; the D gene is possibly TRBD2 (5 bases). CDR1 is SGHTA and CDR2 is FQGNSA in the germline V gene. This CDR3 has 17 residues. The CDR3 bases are TGTGCCAGCGGCTTAGCGCTAAGCTGGAGTGGCCCAGATACGCAGTATTTT. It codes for CASGLALSWSGPDTQYF.

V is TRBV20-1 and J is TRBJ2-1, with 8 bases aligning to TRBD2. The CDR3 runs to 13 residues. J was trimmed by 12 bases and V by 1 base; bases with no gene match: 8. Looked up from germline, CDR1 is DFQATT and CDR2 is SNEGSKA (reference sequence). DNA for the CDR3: TGCAGTGCTAGAGCTAGCGGGCCGCTTCGGCAGTTCTTC. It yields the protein CSARASGPLRQFF.

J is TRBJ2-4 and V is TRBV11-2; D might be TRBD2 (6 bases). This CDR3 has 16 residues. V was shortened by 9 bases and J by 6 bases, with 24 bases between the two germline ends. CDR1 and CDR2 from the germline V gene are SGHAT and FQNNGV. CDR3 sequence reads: CASSPTYAVGGNIQYF. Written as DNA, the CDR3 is TGTGCCAGTAGCCCAACCTATGCGGTGGGGGGAAACATTCAGTACTTC.

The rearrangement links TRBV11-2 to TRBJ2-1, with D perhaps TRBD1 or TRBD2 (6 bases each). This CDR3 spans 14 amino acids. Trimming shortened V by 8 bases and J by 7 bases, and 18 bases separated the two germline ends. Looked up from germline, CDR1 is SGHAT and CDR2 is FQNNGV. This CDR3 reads CASPVGGGLNEQFF. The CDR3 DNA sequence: TGTGCCAGCCCCGTCGGGGGCGGCTTGAATGAGCAGTTCTTC.

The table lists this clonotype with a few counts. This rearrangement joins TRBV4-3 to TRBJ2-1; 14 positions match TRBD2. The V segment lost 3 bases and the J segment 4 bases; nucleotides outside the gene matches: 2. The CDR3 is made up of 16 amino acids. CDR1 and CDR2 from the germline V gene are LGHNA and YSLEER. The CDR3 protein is CASSQGLAGAYNEQFF. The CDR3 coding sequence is TGCGCCAGCAGCCAGGGACTAGCGGGGGCTTACAATGAGCAGTTCTTC.

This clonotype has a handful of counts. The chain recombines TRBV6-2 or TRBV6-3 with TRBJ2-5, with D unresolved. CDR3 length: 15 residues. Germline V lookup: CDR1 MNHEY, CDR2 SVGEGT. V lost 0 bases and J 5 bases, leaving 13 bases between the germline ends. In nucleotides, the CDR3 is TGTGCCAGCAGTTACTCGATCCTCACCGAGGAGACCCAGTACTTC. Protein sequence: CASSYSILTEETQYF.

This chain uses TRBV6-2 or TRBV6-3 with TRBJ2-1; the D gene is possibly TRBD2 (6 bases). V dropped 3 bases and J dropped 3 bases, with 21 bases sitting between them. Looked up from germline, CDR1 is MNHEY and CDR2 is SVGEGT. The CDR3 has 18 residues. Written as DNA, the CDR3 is TGTGCCAGCAGTTATTCCCCTGGGGCTAGCGAGATCTACAATGAGCAGTTCTTC. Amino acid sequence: CASSYSPGASEIYNEQFF.

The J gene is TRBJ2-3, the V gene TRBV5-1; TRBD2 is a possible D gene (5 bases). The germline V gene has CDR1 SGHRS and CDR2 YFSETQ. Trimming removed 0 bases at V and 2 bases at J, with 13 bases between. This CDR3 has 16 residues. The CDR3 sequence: CASSLGAGRITDTQYF. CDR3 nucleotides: TGCGCCAGCAGCTTGGGTGCGGGCCGGATCACAGATACGCAGTATTTT. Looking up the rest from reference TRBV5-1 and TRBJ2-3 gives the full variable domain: KAGVTQTPRYLIKTRGQQVTLSCSPISGHRSVSWYQQTPGQGLQFLFEYFSETQRNKGNFPGRFSGRQFSNSRSEMNVSTLELGDSALYLCASSLGAGRITDTQYFGPGTRLTVL.

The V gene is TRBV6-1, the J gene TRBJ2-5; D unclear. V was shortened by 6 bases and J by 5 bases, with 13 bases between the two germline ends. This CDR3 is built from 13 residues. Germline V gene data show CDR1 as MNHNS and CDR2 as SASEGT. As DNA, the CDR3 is TGTGCCAGCAGGGTTGGAAATCGGGAGACCCAGTACTTC. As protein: CASRVGNRETQYF.

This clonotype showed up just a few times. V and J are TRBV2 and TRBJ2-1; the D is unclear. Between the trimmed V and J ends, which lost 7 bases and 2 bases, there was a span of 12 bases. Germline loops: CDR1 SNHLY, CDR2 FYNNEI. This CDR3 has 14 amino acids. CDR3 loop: CASNPRAAYNEQFF. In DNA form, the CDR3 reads TGTGCCAGCAATCCTCGGGCAGCCTACAATGAGCAGTTCTTC.